A selection of T cell receptor beta chains follows, all from one sample in a study of Ad26.COV2.S vaccination and SARS-CoV-2 variants. Using immunoSEQ multiplex PCR, the repertoire was profiled, and TCRdb retains in-frame clones only, with some absent. The sample consists of hundreds of thousands of clones, 89% of them appearing once. The starting material was peripheral blood, obtained in a trial of Ad26.COV2.S vaccine versus placebo. The receptors stem from a person aged 18 to 59 who received the Ad26.COV2.S COVID-19 vaccine or a placebo. Both conserved end residues are part of each CDR3. The D gene is left open where the match is weak. Size is stated for part of the rows, as once, few or many counts, or as a class when the clone is expanded.

J | size | D | V | CDR3 | DNA
TRBJ1-2 | - | - | TRBV5-4 | CASSPLEGWVSGYTF | TGTGCCAGCAGCCCCCTCGAGGGGTGGGTTTCTGGCTACACCTTC
TRBJ2-1 | - | - | TRBV6-7 | CASSTGEQFF | TGTGCCAGCAGCACCGGTGAGCAGTTCTTC
TRBJ1-1 | - | - | TRBV12-3/TRBV12-4 | CASSVNTEAFF | TGTGCCAGCAGTGTTAACACTGAAGCTTTCTTT
TRBJ1-2 | few | - | TRBV16 | CASSDRRQGGYTF | TGTGCCAGCAGCGACAGGCGGCAGGGTGGCTACACCTTC
TRBJ2-7 | few | TRBD1 | TRBV7-3 | CASSQTGVEQYF | TGTGCCAGCAGCCAGACAGGGGTCGAGCAGTACTTC
TRBJ1-1 | - | - | TRBV27 | CASRFNRGRGEAFF | TGTGCCAGCAGATTTAACCGTGGTCGGGGTGAAGCTTTCTTT
TRBJ2-1 | few | - | TRBV18 | CASSPSQPSAFF | TGTGCCAGCTCACCAAGTCAACCCTCTGCGTTCTTC
TRBJ1-1 | - | TRBD1 | TRBV7-2 | CASSYTGQYKTEAFF | TGTGCCAGCAGCTATACGGGACAGTATAAGACTGAAGCTTTCTTT
TRBJ2-3 | - | TRBD2 | TRBV7-2 | CASSLISILAGALDTQYF | TGTGCCAGCAGCCTCATTTCGATCCTAGCGGGGGCTCTGGATACGCAGTATTTT
TRBJ2-1 | - | - | TRBV12-5 | CASVYGQGNYNEQFF | TGTGCTAGTGTGTACGGGCAGGGGAACTACAATGAGCAGTTCTTC
TRBJ2-3 | - | - | TRBV7-3 | CASSLIRARTDTQYF | TGTGCCAGCAGCTTAATCCGGGCCCGCACAGATACGCAGTATTTT
TRBJ2-1 | once | TRBD2 | TRBV28 | CASSGTTQDEQFF | TGTGCCAGTTCCGGGACTACCCAGGATGAGCAGTTCTTC
TRBJ1-6 | once | - | TRBV4-3 | CASSPGHKVSSPLHF | TGCGCCAGCAGCCCCGGACACAAAGTCTCGTCACCCCTCCACTTT
TRBJ2-2 | - | - | TRBV14 | CASSQEKRPNTGELFF | TGTGCCAGCAGCCAAGAGAAGAGGCCAAACACCGGGGAGCTGTTTTTT
TRBJ2-7 | - | TRBD1 | TRBV7-7 | CASSLAGQGAYEQYF | TGTGCCAGCAGCTTAGCTGGGCAGGGGGCCTACGAGCAGTACTTC
TRBJ2-7 | - | TRBD2 | TRBV29-1 | CSVRAGGLHEQYF | TGCAGCGTTCGTGCGGGGGGGCTCCACGAGCAGTACTTC
TRBJ2-3 | once | TRBD2 | TRBV7-3 | CASSTSGTSGRAGTQYF | TGTGCCAGCAGCACCTCCGGGACTAGCGGGAGGGCCGGTACGCAGTATTTT
TRBJ1-4 | - | - | TRBV19 | CASTEGATNEKLFF | TGTGCCAGTACCGAGGGGGCAACTAATGAAAAACTGTTTTTT
TRBJ1-2 | - | - | TRBV9 | CASSVQSGDYGYTF | TGTGCCAGCAGCGTCCAATCCGGGGACTATGGCTACACCTTC
TRBJ2-1 | - | TRBD2 | TRBV6-2/TRBV6-3 | CASSGRAGGSYNEQFF | TGTGCCAGCAGTGGTCGGGCGGGAGGCTCCTACAATGAGCAGTTCTTC
TRBJ1-6 | - | - | TRBV19 | CASSMEGAGNNSPLHF | TGTGCCAGTAGTATGGAGGGAGCGGGGAATAATTCACCCCTCCACTTT
TRBJ2-1 | - | TRBD2 | TRBV7-9 | CASSLTSGSGNEQFF | TGTGCCAGCAGCTTGACTAGCGGGAGTGGCAATGAGCAGTTCTTC
TRBJ2-1 | few | - | TRBV18 | CASSPRVTYNEQFF | TGTGCCAGCTCACCAAGGGTAACCTACAATGAGCAGTTCTTC
TRBJ2-3 | - | - | TRBV3-1/TRBV3-2 | CASSQVSSTQYF | TGTGCCAGCAGCCAAGTTAGTAGTACGCAGTATTTT
TRBJ1-1 | - | - | TRBV5-1 | CASSLVLNTEAFF | TGCGCCAGCAGCTTGGTGCTGAACACTGAAGCTTTCTTT
TRBJ2-6 | once | - | TRBV3-1/TRBV3-2 | CASRQQGGGANVLTF | TGTGCCAGCAGGCAACAGGGTGGCGGGGCCAACGTCCTGACTTTC
TRBJ2-5 | - | TRBD2 | TRBV28 | CASTSGGALGSGETQYF | TGTGCCAGCACTAGCGGGGGGGCTCTTGGTTCAGGGGAGACCCAGTACTTC
TRBJ2-2 | - | - | TRBV7-2 | CASRGAGNTGELFF | TGTGCCAGCAGGGGAGCGGGGAACACCGGGGAGCTGTTTTTT
TRBJ1-2 | - | TRBD1 | TRBV5-1 | CASRQGALNYGYTF | TGCGCCAGCAGACAGGGGGCGCTTAACTATGGCTACACCTTC
TRBJ1-3 | - | TRBD1 | TRBV5-1 | CASSSGGSGNTIYF | TGCGCCAGCAGCTCAGGGGGCTCTGGAAACACCATATATTTT
TRBJ1-4 | - | - | TRBV5-1 | CASSLAGATNEKLFF | TGCGCCAGCAGCTTGGCGGGGGCAACTAATGAAAAACTGTTTTTT
TRBJ2-5 | - | - | TRBV7-9 | CASSLVGTQETQYF | TGTGCCAGCAGCTTAGTTGGGACGCAAGAGACCCAGTACTTC
TRBJ1-2 | - | TRBD1 | TRBV29-1 | CSVLYDRGEVYGYTF | TGCAGCGTTTTGTACGACAGGGGCGAAGTCTATGGCTACACCTTC
TRBJ2-5 | - | TRBD1 | TRBV7-9 | CASSLRTGGETQYF | TGTGCCAGCAGCTTAAGGACAGGGGGAGAGACCCAGTACTTC
TRBJ1-3 | - | - | TRBV9 | CASSSTPPTTIYF | TGTGCCAGCAGCTCAACACCGCCAACCACCATATATTTT
TRBJ1-1 | - | - | TRBV6-1 | CASSEDVREVLSEAFF | TGTGCCAGCAGTGAAGACGTCCGGGAGGTTCTCTCTGAAGCTTTCTTT
TRBJ2-1 | once | - | TRBV12-3/TRBV12-4 | CASGWDEQFF | TGTGCCAGCGGGTGGGATGAGCAGTTCTTC
TRBJ1-5 | - | - | TRBV2 | CASSEDLGDQPQHF | TGTGCCAGCAGTGAAGACCTAGGCGATCAGCCCCAGCATTTT
TRBJ1-6 | - | - | TRBV18 | CASSPLQGKNSPLHF | TGTGCCAGCTCACCATTACAGGGTAAAAATTCACCCCTCCACTTT
TRBJ2-7 | - | - | TRBV3-1/TRBV3-2 | CASSQPPGCRPYEQYF | TGTGCCAGCAGCCAACCCCCAGGGTGCCGTCCCTACGAGCAGTACTTC
TRBJ1-4 | - | - | TRBV18 | CASSPRQFNEKLFF | TGTGCCAGCTCACCACGACAGTTTAATGAAAAACTGTTTTTT
TRBJ2-3 | - | TRBD2 | TRBV5-6 | CASRLAGGLRLDTQYF | TGTGCCAGCCGACTAGCGGGGGGGCTTAGGTTGGATACGCAGTATTTT
TRBJ2-5 | - | - | TRBV10-3 | CAISERTRETQYF | TGTGCCATCAGCGAGAGGACGAGAGAGACCCAGTACTTC
TRBJ2-5 | - | TRBD2 | TRBV9 | CASSVVGGGAQETQYF | TGTGCCAGCAGCGTAGTCGGCGGGGGGGCCCAAGAGACCCAGTACTTC
TRBJ1-1 | - | - | TRBV10-3 | CAISESGRGSSFIREAFF | TGTGCCATCAGTGAGTCAGGGCGGGGAAGTTCCTTCATCCGAGAAGCTTTCTTT
TRBJ1-2 | once | - | TRBV7-2 | CASSFRKVNYGYTF | TGTGCCAGCAGCTTTCGAAAAGTTAACTATGGCTACACCTTC
TRBJ1-2 | - | - | TRBV5-1 | CASSLVSSNYGYTF | TGCGCCAGCAGCTTGGTCAGCTCTAACTATGGCTACACCTTC
TRBJ1-1 | - | - | TRBV6-2/TRBV6-3 | CASSYRANTEAFF | TGTGCCAGCAGTTACAGGGCGAACACTGAAGCTTTCTTT
TRBJ2-2 | - | - | TRBV5-4 | CASSRPTGAITGELFF | TGTGCCAGCAGCCGTCCCACTGGCGCGATCACCGGGGAGCTGTTTTTT
TRBJ2-1 | - | - | TRBV11-1 | CASSRSRGGPYNEQFF | TGTGCCAGCAGCCGTTCCCGAGGAGGCCCCTACAATGAGCAGTTCTTC
TRBJ1-4 | - | - | TRBV29-1 | CSAEVGYNEKLFF | TGCAGCGCCGAGGTGGGGTATAATGAAAAACTGTTTTTT
TRBJ1-2 | - | - | TRBV5-1 | CASSQTPDTRDNYGYTF | TGCGCCAGCAGCCAGACTCCCGACACAAGGGATAACTATGGCTACACCTTC
TRBJ1-2 | - | - | TRBV16 | CASSQSGRYGYTF | TGTGCCAGCAGCCAATCGGGACGGTATGGCTACACCTTC
TRBJ1-4 | - | TRBD1 | TRBV29-1 | CSVPWGQQPNEKLFF | TGCAGCGTCCCTTGGGGACAGCAACCTAATGAAAAACTGTTTTTT
TRBJ1-6 | once | - | TRBV5-6 | CASSLLQGGINNSPLHF | TGTGCCAGCAGCTTGTTACAGGGCGGTATAAATAATTCACCCCTCCACTTT
TRBJ2-1 | few | TRBD2 | TRBV5-6 | CASSALGGGAGEQFF | TGTGCCAGCAGTGCGCTGGGCGGGGGGGCCGGTGAGCAGTTCTTC
TRBJ2-1 | - | - | TRBV28 | CATGVEKGNEQFF | TGTGCCACCGGGGTAGAGAAGGGCAATGAGCAGTTCTTC
TRBJ2-7 | - | TRBD2 | TRBV5-1 | CASSLTSGAYYEQYF | TGCGCCAGCAGCTTGACTAGCGGGGCGTACTACGAGCAGTACTTC
TRBJ1-1 | - | - | TRBV7-9 | CASSYNDGEAFF | TGTGCCAGCAGCTATAACGACGGGGAGGCTTTCTTT